Reported below is one T cell receptor beta chain. Antigen specificity is unknown. The sample is drawn from a study of cytomegalovirus exposure and HLA in healthy donors. General study findings and limits: Most TCR sequences proved rare, with some public TCRs found in many donors.

V was clipped by 5 bases and J by 4 bases; unmatched bases: 9. The germline V gene has CDR1 SEHNR and CDR2 FQNEAQ (reference sequence). This CDR3 is built from 15 residues. Profiled with immunoSEQ multiplex PCR; TCRdb holds only in-frame clones, not every one. The data show 150,000 or so clones, around nine tenths seen once. The clonotype originates from a young man in good health and CMV-seropositive. This chain joins TRBV7-9 and TRBJ1-1; 8 nucleotides match TRBD1. Sample: PBMCs. The CDR3 sequence is CASSLIQGAATEAFF. The DNA for the CDR3 is TGTGCCAGCAGCCTAATCCAGGGGGCTGCCACTGAAGCTTTCTTT.